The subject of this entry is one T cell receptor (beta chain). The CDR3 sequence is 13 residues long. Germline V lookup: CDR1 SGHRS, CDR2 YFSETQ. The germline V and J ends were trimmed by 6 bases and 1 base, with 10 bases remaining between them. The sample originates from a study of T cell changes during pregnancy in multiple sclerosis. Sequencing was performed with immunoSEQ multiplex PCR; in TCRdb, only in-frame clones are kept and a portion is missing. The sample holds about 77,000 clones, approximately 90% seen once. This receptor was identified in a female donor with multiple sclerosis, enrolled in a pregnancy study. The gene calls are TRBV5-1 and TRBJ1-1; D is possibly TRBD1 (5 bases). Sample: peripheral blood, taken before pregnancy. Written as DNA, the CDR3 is TGCGCCAGCACCCTTCAGGGGAACACTGAAGCTTTCTTT. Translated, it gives CASTLQGNTEAFF.